A single sample gave rise to the 2 T cell receptor beta chains below, sequenced in a study of blood T cell repertoires in COVID-19. Generated by immunoSEQ multiplex PCR, the TCRdb table keeps only in-frame clones and is missing some. The data show tens of thousands of clones, approximately 86% seen once. Sequencing was performed on peripheral blood. The receptor source for this set is a woman in her 70s with active or convalescent COVID-19.

The V call is TRBV29-1, the J call TRBJ2-2, with no clear D. The CDR3 runs to 11 residues. Trimming shortened V by 7 bases and J by 8 bases, and 11 bases separated the two germline ends. Germline CDR1 reads SQVTM; CDR2 reads ANQGSEA. CDR3 loop: CSAALLGELFF. In DNA, the CDR3 is TGCAGCGCTGCGCTTCTGGGGGAGCTGTTTTTT.

The chain carries TRBV7-8 and TRBJ2-7; D is perhaps TRBD2 (6 bases). The germline V gene has CDR1 SGHVS and CDR2 FQNEAQ. Between the trimmed V and J ends, which lost 3 bases and 3 bases, there was a span of 12 bases. CDR3 length equals 14 residues. The CDR3 coding sequence is TGTGCCAGCAGCTTGGGACTGGGATACTACGAGCAGTACTTC. Translating gives CASSLGLGYYEQYF. The full variable domain, with the rest looked up from reference TRBV7-8 and TRBJ2-7, is GAGVSQSPRYKVAKRGQDVALRCDPISGHVSLFWYQQALGQGPEFLTYFQNEAQLDKSGLPSDRFFAERPEGSVSTLKIQRTQQEDSAVYLCASSLGLGYYEQYFGPGTRLTVT.